The 26 T cell receptor beta chains below come from one sample, sequenced in a study of T cell repertoires in cytomegalovirus infection (dated 2019 in TCRdb). TCRdb records Illumina HiSeq 1500 as the sequencer. The public reads were quality trimmed at Q25 with fastp and then assembled into clones with MiXCR by TCRdb, keeping productive beta chains. Under each unique CDR3 protein, matching rows form one entry showing the most common genes and DNA. The sample table shows more than 150,000 distinct CDR3 sequences, and roughly 20% are seen once. The top ten clones comprise around 3.2% of the sample. Sequencing was carried out using PBMCs. These receptors originate from a human donor in good health (CMV status not recorded). Some clones in this sample may be carry-over from other donors' samples.

This chain joins TRBV12-3 or TRBV12-4 and TRBJ1-3, with D unresolved. V was shortened by 3 bases and J by 0 bases, with 6 bases between the two germline ends. The CDR3 is 14 amino acids. The CDR3 sequence is CASSFGYSGNTIYF. DNA of the CDR3: TGTGCCAGCAGTTTCGGATACTCTGGAAACACCATATATTTT.

The chain recombines TRBV4-1 with TRBJ2-2, with TRBD2 as a possible D gene (6 bases). With 0 bases removed from V and 3 bases from J, the gap between germline ends came to 11 bases. Germline-derived CDR1 and CDR2 are MGHRA and YSYEKL. The CDR3 consists of 16 residues. CDR3 nucleotides: TGCGCCAGCAGCCAAGAGCGCGGGGTTTACACCGGGGAGCTGTTTTTT. This codes for CASSQERGVYTGELFF.

V is TRBV6-5 and J is TRBJ2-2, with D perhaps being TRBD1 or TRBD2 (6 bases each). The V gene's germline CDR1 is MNHEY and CDR2 SVGAGI. V was clipped by 6 bases and J by 2 bases, with 13 bases between them. The CDR3 length is 15 residues. CDR3 in DNA: TGTGCCAGCAGCCGAGGGGGGATTAACACCGGGGAGCTGTTTTTT. Its protein product is CASSRGGINTGELFF.

The rearrangement joins TRBV7-4 to TRBJ1-3, with TRBD1 matching 8 bases. The V segment lost 6 bases and the J segment 3 bases; nucleotides outside the gene matches: 10. This CDR3 contains 16 residues. CDR1 SGHVT and CDR2 SQSDAQ come from the germline V gene. The CDR3 here is CASSTTQGALGNTIYF. CDR3 nucleotides: TGTGCCAGCAGTACCACTCAGGGGGCGCTTGGAAACACCATATATTTT. The full variable domain, with the rest looked up from reference TRBV7-4 and TRBJ1-3, is GAGVSQSPRYKVAKRGRDVALRCDSISGHVTLYWYRQTLGQGSEVLTYSQSDAQRDKSGRPSGRFSAERPERSVSTLKIQRTEQGDSAVYLCASSTTQGALGNTIYFGEGSWLTVV.

The V gene is TRBV10-3, the J gene TRBJ1-6, with 7 positions matching TRBD1. The CDR3 sequence is 17 residues long. Per germline, CDR1 ENHRY and CDR2 SYGVKD. V was pared by 3 bases and J by 4 bases, with 9 bases of the junction left unmatched. The CDR3 nucleotides are TGTGCCATCAGTGACCAAGACAGGGTTTGGTATAATTCACCCCTCCACTTT. Its translation is CAISDQDRVWYNSPLHF.

The chain combines TRBV19 with TRBJ1-1; D possibly corresponds to TRBD1 (5 bases). The CDR3 spans 19 residues. Germline CDR1 and CDR2: LNHDA and SQIVND (reference sequence). V lost 6 bases and J 0 bases, leaving 26 bases between the germline ends. The chain's CDR3 is CASSRRGAGMLIMNTEAFF. The CDR3 DNA reads as TGTGCCAGTAGCCGCCGCGGGGCCGGAATGCTTATAATGAACACTGAAGCTTTCTTT.

With respect to this clonotype: The germline gene is not matched at one end of the junction; a read error may be the cause. This rearrangement joins TRBV4-3 to TRBJ2-7, with 12 bases lining up with TRBD2. Germline V gene lookup returns CDR1 LGHNA and CDR2 YSLEER. CDR3 size: 17 residues. CDR3 nucleotides: TGCGCCAGCAGCCAAGGTCCCGGGACTAGCGGGTTCTACGAGCAGCACTTC. It yields the protein CASSQGPGTSGFYEQHF.

The rearrangement uses TRBV20-1 and TRBJ1-5, with D possibly matching TRBD1 (5 bases). Germline V gives CDR1 DFQATT, CDR2 SNEGSKA (reference sequence). V was clipped by 5 bases and J by 4 bases, with 15 bases between them. The CDR3 covers 14 residues. The CDR3 protein is CSAAWVGGNQPQHF. The DNA of the CDR3 is TGCAGTGCTGCTTGGGTTGGGGGGAATCAGCCCCAGCATTTT.

This chain's CDR3 is CASSPPKAVAYEQYF. The DNA for the CDR3 is TGTGCCAGCAGTCCCCCTAAGGCCGTCGCCTACGAGCAGTACTTC. The chain carries TRBV28 and TRBJ2-7; D remains ambiguous. The CDR3 is made up of 15 amino acids. The V gene lost 5 bases and the J gene lost 2 bases, with 16 bases spanning the gap. Per the germline V gene, CDR1 is MDHEN and CDR2 is SYDVKM.

The rearrangement joins TRBV6-5 to TRBJ1-6; no clear D gene. This CDR3 is built from 13 residues. Trimming pared 2 bases from V and 7 bases from J, leaving 6 bases between. Germline values: CDR1 MNHEY, CDR2 SVGAGI. The CDR3 protein is CASSYDRNSPLHF. The CDR3 DNA reads TGTGCCAGCAGTTACGATAGGAATTCACCCCTCCACTTT.

This clonotype is a singleton in its sample. The V call is TRBV5-5, the J call TRBJ2-5; a possible D gene is TRBD2 (6 bases). The CDR3 is made up of 13 amino acids. Trimming took 4 bases from V and 5 from J, leaving 12 bases between them. The V gene's germline CDR1 is SGHKS and CDR2 YYEKEE (reference sequence). The CDR3 is CASSPGGRETQYF. In nucleotides, the CDR3 is TGTGCCAGCAGCCCCGGGGGAAGGGAGACCCAGTACTTC.

As concerns this clonotype: Just one base apart from a much larger clone, this may be a read error. The chain couples TRBV11-2 to TRBJ1-2, with D perhaps matching TRBD1 (6 bases). This CDR3 contains 14 residues. CDR1 is SGHAT and CDR2 is FQNNGV in the germline V gene. The CDR3 loop reads CGSSLEAGAYGYTF. In DNA form, the CDR3 reads TGTGGCAGCAGCTTAGAGGCAGGGGCCTATGGCTACACCTTC.

This clonotype has at least ten counts. The chain carries TRBV7-2 and TRBJ1-1; 9 nucleotides agree with TRBD1. This CDR3 comprises 15 residues. Germline V gene data show CDR1 as SGHTA and CDR2 as FQGNSA. V was clipped by 3 bases and J by 5 bases; unmatched bases: 7. CDR3 loop: CASSLGTTGGTEAFF. The DNA of the CDR3 is TGTGCCAGCAGCTTGGGGACGACAGGGGGGACTGAAGCTTTCTTT. Looking up the rest from reference TRBV7-2 and TRBJ1-1 gives the full variable domain: GAGVSQSPSNKVTEKGKDVELRCDPISGHTALYWYRQSLGQGLEFLIYFQGNSAPDKSGLPSDRFSAERTGGSVSTLTIQRTQQEDSAVYLCASSLGTTGGTEAFFGQGTRLTVV.

The rearrangement links TRBV28 to TRBJ1-4; D is unclear. The V end lost 1 base, the J end lost 2 bases, and 14 bases lay between the germline ends. Germline lookup yields CDR1 MDHEN and CDR2 SYDVKM. This CDR3 is built from 17 residues. The CDR3 region is CASSLYGPLGTNEKLFF. CDR3 sequence (DNA): TGTGCCAGCAGTTTATACGGTCCCCTGGGGACTAATGAAAAACTGTTTTTT. The entire variable domain, with the rest obtained from reference TRBV28 and TRBJ1-4, is as follows: DVKVTQSSRYLVKRTGEKVFLECVQDMDHENMFWYRQDPGLGLRLIYFSYDVKMKEKGDIPEGYSVSREKKERFSLILESASTNQTSMYLCASSLYGPLGTNEKLFFGSGTQLSVL.

This clonotype was recorded at least ten times. The V call is TRBV7-2, the J call TRBJ2-2, with D maybe TRBD2 (5 bases). V shed 2 bases and J shed 0 bases, with 7 bases lying between them. This CDR3 is 15 amino acids long. Germline lookup yields CDR1 SGHTA and CDR2 FQGNSA. The CDR3 sequence: CASSLFGANTGELFF. CDR3 nucleotides: TGTGCCAGCAGCTTATTCGGGGCGAACACCGGGGAGCTGTTTTTT.

The sample holds many counts of this clonotype. The CDR3 bases are TGTGCCAGCAGCGGACCGACTAGCGGGGTGAGAGGTACGCAGTATTTT. Residues: CASSGPTSGVRGTQYF. The chain links TRBV9 to TRBJ2-3; 11 nucleotides line up with TRBD2. The CDR3 has 16 residues. Trimming took 3 bases from V and 8 from J; bases not matched to a gene: 11. The germline V gene encodes CDR1 SGDLS and CDR2 YYNGEE.

There are a few counts of this clonotype. The chain recombines TRBV19 with TRBJ1-1; D call uncertain. Germline assignment: CDR1 LNHDA and CDR2 SQIVND (reference sequence). This CDR3 region has 12 residues. The V gene lost 11 bases and the J gene lost 2 bases, with 12 bases spanning the gap. The CDR3 is CASDDRNTEAFF. The CDR3 DNA reads as TGTGCCTCCGACGACCGTAACACTGAAGCTTTCTTT.

This clonotype occurred many times. This chain uses TRBV7-2 with TRBJ1-1, with 9 bases lining up with TRBD1. Germline V gives CDR1 SGHTA, CDR2 FQGNSA. V dropped 5 bases and J dropped 3; count of bases not matched to a gene: 4. There are 14 residues in the CDR3. CDR3 coding DNA: TGTGCCAGCAGCCGGGACAGGGATTACACTGAAGCTTTCTTT. Amino acids: CASSRDRDYTEAFF.

The CDR3 sequence is CASSLSFSGSATTYEQYF. CDR3 DNA: TGCGCCAGCAGCTTAAGTTTCTCCGGGTCGGCCACAACCTACGAGCAGTACTTC. V and J are TRBV5-1 and TRBJ2-7; D gene uncertain. Trimming removed 2 bases from V and 2 bases from J, with 23 bases in between. Germline loops: CDR1 SGHRS, CDR2 YFSETQ. This CDR3 has 18 amino acids.

This clonotype was seen a few times. This chain connects TRBV6-1 to TRBJ1-5; D is ambiguous. This CDR3 is built from 16 residues. Trimming cost V 6 bases and J 0 bases, with 15 bases left between them. Germline CDR1 and CDR2: MNHNS and SASEGT. CDR3 bases: TGTGCCAGCAGCCCCAGGACGCTCGCTAGCAATCAGCCCCAGCATTTT. It encodes CASSPRTLASNQPQHF.

This CDR3 reads CSASPGGPGAGEQFF. CDR3 coding DNA: TGCAGTGCTAGCCCAGGGGGGCCGGGGGCGGGGGAGCAGTTCTTC. V usage is TRBV20-1 and J usage is TRBJ2-1, with D possibly TRBD1 on 7 matching bases. The CDR3 contains 15 residues. The germline V and J ends were trimmed by 3 bases and 10 bases, with 22 bases remaining between them. CDR1 is DFQATT, CDR2 SNEGSKA, per germline (reference sequence).

The table lists this clonotype with many counts. This chain joins TRBV7-9 and TRBJ1-1; D ambiguous. The CDR3 sequence is 17 residues long. Germline CDR1 reads SEHNR; CDR2 reads FQNEAQ (reference sequence). The V and J ends lost 2 bases and 1 base respectively, with 17 bases between them. The CDR3 reads CASSLRVGPSANTEAFF. The CDR3 nucleotides read TGTGCCAGCAGCTTAAGGGTCGGTCCGTCGGCGAACACTGAAGCTTTCTTT. The complete variable domain, with remaining parts taken from reference TRBV7-9 and TRBJ1-1, reads DTGVSQNPRHKITKRGQNVTFRCDPISEHNRLYWYRQTLGQGPEFLTYFQNEAQLEKSRLLSDRFSAERPKGSFSTLEIQRTEQGDSAMYLCASSLRVGPSANTEAFFGQGTRLTVV.

The chain has TRBV20-1 and TRBJ1-4; 8 bases match TRBD1. There are 14 residues in the CDR3. V lost 3 bases to trimming and J lost 6 bases; unmatched junction nucleotides: 6. The germline V gene has CDR1 DFQATT and CDR2 SNEGSKA (reference sequence). CDR3 DNA: TGCAGTGCTAGTTCTCGCAGGGGGCATGAAAAACTGTTTTTT. This gives the protein CSASSRRGHEKLFF.

A few counts support this clonotype. The chain uses TRBV29-1 and TRBJ2-5; TRBD2 matches 9 bases. The CDR3 contains 15 residues. CDR1 SQVTM and CDR2 ANQGSEA come from the germline V gene. With V trimmed by 4 bases and J by 5 bases, 11 bases remained unmatched. The CDR3 here is CSVGPSGGRDETQYF. Written as DNA, the CDR3 is TGCAGCGTTGGTCCCAGCGGGGGGCGAGATGAGACCCAGTACTTC.

This clonotype occurred a few times. The V gene is TRBV7-6, the J gene TRBJ2-3; TRBD2 matches 15 bases. The length of the CDR3 is 17 residues. Germline CDR1 reads SGHVS; CDR2 reads FNYEAQ. V lost 5 bases, J lost 1 base, and 4 bases stayed unmatched. The CDR3 region has the DNA TGTGCCAGCAGCGGGACTAGCGGGGGGTTCGGCACAGATACGCAGTATTTT. Translating gives CASSGTSGGFGTDTQYF.

This chain joins TRBV7-2 and TRBJ2-1; D tentatively fits TRBD1 or TRBD2 (6 bases each). The V and J ends lost 2 bases and 9 bases respectively, with 17 bases between them. The CDR3 extends over 15 amino acids. The germline V gene has CDR1 SGHTA and CDR2 FQGNSA. CDR3 DNA: TGTGCCAGCAGCTTAAATGGGGGGCTGGGGGGTGAGCAGTTCTTC. Encoded protein: CASSLNGGLGGEQFF.